This is a list of T cell receptor beta chains from one sample in a study of OX40 agonist ivuxolimab in advanced cancers. Generated by immunoSEQ multiplex PCR, the TCRdb table keeps only in-frame clones and is missing some. The sample consists of around 86,000 clones, approximately 89% of them appearing once. The specimen was CD4+ or CD8+ T cells sorted from blood, collected in a trial of the OX40 agonist ivuxolimab. These TCRs come from an adult with an advanced solid tumor such as melanoma, head and neck, liver or kidney cancer. CDR3s include the opening cysteine and the closing phenylalanine or tryptophan. A D gene is named only where the DNA matches it firmly. The size field is filled for only some rows; it gives once, few, many or a size class.

clone_size d_call j_call v_call cdr3_nt cdr3_aa
. . TRBJ2-7 TRBV19 TGTGCCAGTACCGCACCGTCGGGGCCTCCGGGGTTTTACGAGCAGTACTTC CASTAPSGPPGFYEQYF
few . TRBJ1-2 TRBV30 TGTGCCTGGTTCTTGGGACGCACCTGGAGGAACTATGGCTACACCTTC CAWFLGRTWRNYGYTF
. . TRBJ2-5 TRBV19 TGTGCCAGTAGTATCCCAGAAACTGAGACCCAGTACTTC CASSIPETETQYF
. TRBD1 TRBJ2-5 TRBV11-3 TGTGCCAGCAGCCAAAATAGGGGGCGGGAAGAGACCCAGTACTTC CASSQNRGREETQYF
. TRBD1 TRBJ2-3 TRBV18 TGTGCCAGCCGGGGACAGGGAGTGTGGAGCACAGATACGCAGTATTTT CASRGQGVWSTDTQYF
. . TRBJ2-1 TRBV10-2 TGCGCCAGCAGTGAGATAACTTCGGGTGAGCAGTTCTTC CASSEITSGEQFF
. TRBD2 TRBJ2-1 TRBV27 TGTGCCAGCAGTCCCCAGGGCGGGAGTGGTAATGAGCAGTTCTTC CASSPQGGSGNEQFF
. . TRBJ2-7 TRBV10-1 TGCGCCAGCAAACGGGCCCCCAAAAGAGACTCCTACGAGCAGTACTTC CASKRAPKRDSYEQYF
. . TRBJ1-2 TRBV7-9 TGTGCCAGCAGCGCCGTTATGGGGGCGTATGGCTACACCTTC CASSAVMGAYGYTF
. . TRBJ2-3 TRBV15 TGTGCCACCAGCAGAGATATGGCAGATACGCAGTATTTT CATSRDMADTQYF
. . TRBJ2-7 TRBV10-3 TGTGCCATCAACGCCGCTACAGGGGGGGGCGAGCAGTACTTC CAINAATGGGEQYF
. . TRBJ2-7 TRBV19 TGTGCCAGTAGTGACCGACAGGTCTACGAGCAGTACTTC CASSDRQVYEQYF
. . TRBJ2-5 TRBV11-2 TGTGCCAGCAGCACAACAGGGAGGGGAGTAGAGGAGACCCAGTACTTC CASSTTGRGVEETQYF
. . TRBJ1-4 TRBV19 TGTGCCAGTAGTGAACAGGCAACTGGGGGTGAAAAACTGTTTTTT CASSEQATGGEKLFF
once . TRBJ1-5 TRBV19 TGTGCCAGTAGTATCCCCGGGAGGTCGGGCAATCAGCCCCAGCATTTT CASSIPGRSGNQPQHF
. TRBD2 TRBJ2-1 TRBV14 TGTGCCAGCAGCTCCTTCGCGCGCGGGAGTGTCGATGAGCAGTTCTTC CASSSFARGSVDEQFF
. TRBD2 TRBJ2-3 TRBV10-1 TGCGCCAGCAGTGAGTCGGGTGCGGGAGGGCAAAGTACGCAGTATTTT CASSESGAGGQSTQYF
. TRBD1 TRBJ1-2 TRBV30 TGTGCCTGGGAGTACGGGGACAGATATGGCTACACCTTC CAWEYGDRYGYTF
. TRBD2 TRBJ2-1 TRBV9 TGTGCCAGCAGCGTAGGGGGACTAGATGGATACAATGAGCAGTTCTTC CASSVGGLDGYNEQFF
. . TRBJ2-6 TRBV27 TGTGCCAGCAGTTCCATCCTCTCTGGGGCCAACGTCCTGACTTTC CASSSILSGANVLTF
. . TRBJ1-1 TRBV13 TGTGCCAGCAGCCGCCAGACAGCGAACACTGAAGCTTTCTTT CASSRQTANTEAFF
. . TRBJ2-1 TRBV29-1 TGCAGCACCGAAGGTAGGGCGGGCGTGCATGAGCAGTTCTTC CSTEGRAGVHEQFF
once . TRBJ2-1 TRBV6-1 TGTGCCAGCAGGGGGGACTTCTACAATGAGCAGTTCTTC CASRGDFYNEQFF
. . TRBJ1-2 TRBV19 TGTGCCAGTACCCATCCCGGGACACAACAAGCTAACTATGGCTACACCTTC CASTHPGTQQANYGYTF
. . TRBJ1-1 TRBV19 TGTGCCAGTAGTAGGGGGGGGAACACTGAAGCTTTCTTT CASSRGGNTEAFF
. TRBD2 TRBJ2-2 TRBV6-5 TGTGCCAGCAGTTATAGCGGGATTACCGGGGAGCTGTTTTTT CASSYSGITGELFF
. TRBD2 TRBJ2-1 TRBV6-6 TGTGCCAGCAGCAACTTAGCGGGAGCCTCCTACAATGAGCAGTTCTTC CASSNLAGASYNEQFF
. . TRBJ2-1 TRBV4-1 TGCGCCAGCAGCCAACCTACTAGCAATATACACAATGAGCAGTTCTTC CASSQPTSNIHNEQFF
. TRBD1 TRBJ2-5 TRBV4-3 TGCGCCAGCAGCCCCTGGACAGGTCAAGAGACCCAGTACTTC CASSPWTGQETQYF
. . TRBJ2-7 TRBV11-2 TGTGCCAGCAGCTTAGGAACTAGCAGCGAGCAGTACTTC CASSLGTSSEQYF
few . TRBJ1-5 TRBV4-2 TGTGCCAGCAGCCAAGACTTGTATAGCAATCAGCCCCAGCATTTT CASSQDLYSNQPQHF
. TRBD2 TRBJ2-1 TRBV2 TGTGCCAGCAGTGGACCGGGACTAGCGGGAGTGGGTCTGGGCAATGAGCAGTTCTTC CASSGPGLAGVGLGNEQFF
. TRBD2 TRBJ2-7 TRBV14 TGTGCCAGCAGCCAAGAAGGGCTACGGGAGGGCCTCAACGAGCAGTACTTC CASSQEGLREGLNEQYF
. . TRBJ2-5 TRBV5-1 TGCGCCAGCAGCACCCGGGAGACCCAGTACTTC CASSTRETQYF
. . TRBJ2-3 TRBV29-1 TGCAGCGTTGAAGGCCGGCTCACAGATACGCAGTATTTT CSVEGRLTDTQYF
. TRBD2 TRBJ2-1 TRBV7-2 TGTGCCAGCAGCTCTCCCGGGACTAGCGGGAGCAACAATGAGCAGTTCTTC CASSSPGTSGSNNEQFF
. . TRBJ1-2 TRBV9 TGTGCCAGCAGCGTGCAAGGAGCATTTAACTATGGCTACACCTTC CASSVQGAFNYGYTF
. TRBD2 TRBJ2-3 TRBV5-4 TGTGCCAGCAGCTTGAGAGCGGGAGGTACAGATACGCAGTATTTT CASSLRAGGTDTQYF
few TRBD2 TRBJ2-7 TRBV7-9 TGTGCCAGCAGCCCGCTAGCGGGAGTCTCCTACGAGCAGTACTTC CASSPLAGVSYEQYF
. TRBD1 TRBJ1-2 TRBV11-2 TGTGCCAGCAGCTTTGTTGGGGACAGGGTTGGCGGCTACACCTTC CASSFVGDRVGGYTF
. TRBD1 TRBJ1-4 TRBV19 TGTGCCAGTAGTCTCCAGGGGGCAGCTGAAAAACTGTTTTTT CASSLQGAAEKLFF
. TRBD2 TRBJ2-5 TRBV19 TGTGCCAGTAGGCCCGTAGCGGGAGGCGGAGAGACCCAGTACTTC CASRPVAGGGETQYF
once TRBD2 TRBJ2-4 TRBV28 TGTGCCAGCAGTTTTTGGTCCCGGGGGGAAAACATTCAGTACTTC CASSFWSRGENIQYF
. TRBD1 TRBJ2-7 TRBV18 TGTGCCAGCTCACCAGGGACAGGGCCCTACGAGCAGTACTTC CASSPGTGPYEQYF
. . TRBJ2-5 TRBV7-2 TGTGCCAGCAGCTCCCAGCCGCGGACCCAGTACTTC CASSSQPRTQYF
. . TRBJ2-5 TRBV9 TGTGCCAGCAGCGTAGGAGGGGTAGGAGAGACCCAGTACTTC CASSVGGVGETQYF
. . TRBJ2-7 TRBV11-3 TGTGCCAGCAGCTTCGCGCCTGACTACGAGCAGTACTTC CASSFAPDYEQYF
. TRBD2 TRBJ2-2 TRBV11-2 TGTGCCAGCAGATCCGGACTAGCGGTTACCGGGGAGCTGTTTTTT CASRSGLAVTGELFF
. TRBD1 TRBJ2-7 TRBV15 TGTGCCACCAGCAGAACCGGGACAGGGGGCTACGAGCAGTACTTC CATSRTGTGGYEQYF